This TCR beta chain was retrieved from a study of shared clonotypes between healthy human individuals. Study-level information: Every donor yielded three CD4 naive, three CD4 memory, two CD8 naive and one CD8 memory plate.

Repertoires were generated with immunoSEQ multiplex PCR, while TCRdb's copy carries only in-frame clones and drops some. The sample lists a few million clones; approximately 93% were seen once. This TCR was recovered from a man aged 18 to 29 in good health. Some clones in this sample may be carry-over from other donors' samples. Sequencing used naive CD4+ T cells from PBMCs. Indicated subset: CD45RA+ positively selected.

The CDR3 sequence is CASSFSLQVSNQPQHF. The CDR3 bases are TGTGCCAGCAGTTTTTCACTACAGGTTAGCAATCAGCCCCAGCATTTT. The rearrangement joins TRBV28 to TRBJ1-5; a weak D match, TRBD1 (5 bases). Trimming shortened V by 3 bases and J by 0 bases, and 12 bases separated the two germline ends. Germline values: CDR1 MDHEN, CDR2 SYDVKM. The CDR3 loop spans 16 amino acids.